This TCR beta chain was sequenced for a study of CD8+CD57+ T cells in acquired aplastic anemia. Profiles of TCR beta VDJ and CDR3 were generated from a genomic DNA template. TCRdb re-analysed the reads in MiXCR, keeping a single row per CDR3 protein. The top ten clones hold 3.5% to 4.5% of a sample with around 400,000 distinct CDR3 sequences, 65% to 75% of them seen once. This clonotype was seen only a few times. The sequence was obtained from a human donor in good health, serving as a control. What was sequenced was sorted CD4+, CD8+, or CD8+CD57+ T cells (not recorded which) from PBMCs.

The CDR3 is CASSLAGTGGTNTEAFF. DNA for the CDR3: TGTGCCAGCAGCTTGGCCGGGACAGGGGGGACGAACACTGAAGCTTTCTTT. The V gene is TRBV5-6, the J gene TRBJ1-1; TRBD1 aligns across 11 bases. V gave up 0 bases and J gave up 1 base; unmatched junction bases: 5. Germline lookup yields CDR1 SGHDT and CDR2 YYEEEE. The CDR3 covers 17 residues.